This T cell receptor (beta chain) stems from a study of cytomegalovirus exposure and HLA in healthy donors (TCRdb year 2017). At the level of the whole study: An earlier analysis of roughly 500 of the donors reported under 300 Gb of sequence data and 95 million to 120 million unique TCR beta sequences obtained from about 180 million T cells. About 330 gigabases of sequencing data and 70 million to 95 million unique TCR sequences made up an early release that covered some 640 HLA-typed donors. Of the roughly 420 genotyped donors, 80% to 90% were placed in the genetic ancestry cluster associated with self-reported Caucasian donors. The study aimed to test whether cataloging public T cell receptors could reveal signatures of past pathogen exposure. Using immunosequencing, the study profiled T cell repertoires from around 670 subjects and related those repertoires to cytomegalovirus serostatus. A separate validation cohort of roughly 120 different subjects was used in addition to the approximately 610-subject first cohort. To predict cytomegalovirus infection status, the study brought together high-throughput TCR immunosequencing, statistical association of individual TCRs with disease status, and machine learning. To study patterns of TCR occurrence, a later analysis re-analyzed previously published TCR beta repertoires from around 700 donors and added high-resolution HLA genotyping. Rather than using new phenotypic data, the later analysis identified candidate immune exposures from TCR beta sequences and from how often those sequences occurred across donors. In an earlier analysis of several hundred of the donors, high-throughput TCR beta sequencing was used to judge whether each TCR beta V gene segment behaved as functional or pseudogenic. Donor age, sex, ethnicity and CMV serostatus were collected together with the repertoire data. Genome-wide SNP genotypes for about 65% of the 666 donors were used in a later genetic analysis, which treated that subset as a discovery cohort. Every discovery cohort repertoire had been produced on one sequencing platform. HLA typing included class I and class II loci at four-digit resolution. The number of typed donors differed by locus: 629-630 for A, B, C, DRB1 and DQB1; 522 for DQA1; approximately 600 for DPA1; and about 450 for DPB1. A handful of DR-DQ haplotypes were handled as single units for association and clustering because linkage in the cohort was strong. Among roughly 400 genotyped donors of the cohort, an average of approximately 240,000 unique TCR beta nucleotide sequences was sequenced per donor, of which 15% to 20% were non-productive.

The cohort was made up of hundreds of healthy bone marrow donors. At the time of sampling, all cohort members were nominally healthy, though unrecorded immune exposures were likely present. The donor was CMV seronegative and belonged to the group of over 350 seronegative cohort members. A peripheral blood sample was collected from each donor, and TCR beta sequencing was performed on peripheral blood mononuclear cells. The Qiagen DNeasy Blood Extraction Kit was used to extract genomic DNA from the blood cell samples. Here is what the overall study found, with its caveats: In vitro tests confirmed that a few of the cytomegalovirus-associated TCR beta chains recognize cytomegalovirus antigens. Specific HLA alleles were associated with some 15,000 TCR beta sequences at a false discovery rate of 0.05 in a later analysis. In this cohort, only TCR beta chains were sequenced, and detectable features were limited by the absence of alpha or paired-chain data. The only immune exposure information available for the cohort was CMV serostatus. A later genetic analysis associated a missense DCLRE1C variant with V-gene and J-gene trimming of TCR beta chains, and an independent cohort replicated the association. According to a later analysis, most CMV-associated TCR beta chains appeared to be HLA-restricted, and the HLA associations seemed to be driven largely by CMV exposure. According to the authors, the approach could potentially be generalized to other disease states and immunological phenotypes. A further reported finding was that TCR beta sequences accurately predicted the HLA-A and HLA-B alleles for most subjects in the first cohort. According to a later analysis, parvovirus B19, influenza, CMV and Epstein-Barr virus appeared linked to several top co-occurrence clusters. Because some donors lacked HLA typing at each locus, the association tests relied only on the typed subset. Linkage disequilibrium might explain the correlated functional status among segregating V segments, but an unknown experimental factor could not be excluded. The presence/absence analyses assumed that sequencing depth was roughly uniform across donors, and that assumption may not be true. Some IMGT-functional V segments, including TRBV6-2 and TRBV6-3, could not be distinguished by the 87-base-pair reads and were therefore excluded. In a later genetic analysis, fewer N-insertions in productive TCRs were reported among donors in an Asian-associated ancestry cluster than the approximately 670-donor mean. A cluster of highly shared sequence variants was judged likely to represent a technical artifact of the sequencing pipeline. An earlier analysis of around 600 of the donors showed that most TCR beta V segments appeared in productive rearrangements either about 87% or about 30% of the time, which broadly matched IMGT annotations. In the study, some 160 TCR beta chains were listed as associated with cytomegalovirus. Assigning TCR associations to individual alleles was difficult when HLA alleles, especially DR and DQ, strongly co-occurred. The earlier analysis of almost 600 of the donors excluded some 15 rarely observed V segments, including chromosome 9 orphons, because counts were too low. In a later analysis, the rate of TCR association differed among HLA loci, with DRB1 alleles having the most associated TCRs and HLA-C alleles having the fewest. While some public TCRs were present in many individuals, most TCR sequences turned up only very rarely across donors. The classifier was reported to diagnose cytomegalovirus status with high specificity and sensitivity in both the original and validation cohorts. In a later analysis, HLA-associated TCR beta chains were found to be more clonally expanded and to have lower generation probabilities than equally common non-associated chains.

Receptor amplification or capture employed the immunoSEQ multiplex PCR assay. For the multiplex PCR, a mixture combining 60 forward primers for TCR Vbeta segments and 13 reverse primers for TCR Jbeta segments was used. The CDR3 region of rearranged TCR beta genes was amplified from genomic DNA by a multiplex PCR assay. Amplified TCR beta libraries were sequenced as 87-base-pair reads on the Illumina HiSeq System. Per the original workflow: A later analysis tallied 70 million to 100 million unique TCR beta chains across the approximately 670 repertoires, and approximately 12 million of those chains were shared by two or more donors. Raw reads were error-corrected and collapsed into unique sequences by a nearest-neighbor algorithm in which closely related sequences were merged to remove PCR and sequencing errors. To assign V, D and J gene segments, CDR3 sequences were aligned to IMGT reference sequences. For a sequence to be retained, a match of at least six nucleotides was required to both a V gene segment and a J gene segment. A rearrangement was called productive if the CDR3 had no stop codons and remained in frame with V and J, and every other rearrangement was called non-productive. CDR3 was defined by IMGT convention, running from the second conserved V-encoded cysteine to the conserved J-encoded phenylalanine. Sequences without an unambiguous match to a single V gene segment were excluded from the earlier analysis of several hundred of the donors. In an earlier analysis of more than 500 of the donors, a V segment was called functional when productive rearrangements were above 56.7%, and segregating when the standard deviation between donors exceeded 5%. A statistical classification framework was developed to diagnose cytomegalovirus status using the catalog of TCR beta chain sequences. V and J gene assignment, in a later analysis, came from comparing TCR nucleotide sequences with IMGT/GENE-DB human TR gene sequences. The TCRdist pipeline was used in a later analysis to assign CDR3 sequences and most-parsimonious VDJ recombination scenarios. In a later analysis, every TCR beta chain was defined by the combination of its CDR3 amino acid sequence and its V-gene family, and reads without a unique V-gene family were dropped. To address suspected cross-contamination and a sequencing artifact, a later analysis removed around 600 highly shared, low-generation-probability nucleotide sequences. A later analysis calculated a clonal expansion index for each public chain from normalized within-repertoire ranks of inferred template counts. In a later analysis, generation probabilities were computed using a VDJ recombination model fitted to out-of-frame rearrangements, and the results were checked against IGoR. In a later analysis, TCR-TCR, TCR-HLA and TCR-CMV co-occurrence was scored with hypergeometric tests, and a repertoire-size bias correction was applied to TCR pairs. In a later analysis, false discovery rates were estimated by permuting HLA or CMV assignments 20 times. A later analysis grouped co-occurring TCRs with DBSCAN, adding TCRdist sequence similarity when clustering within HLA-allele-positive subsets. Repertoires with fewer than 30,000 or more than 120,000 public chains, plus five repertoires with anomalous nucleotide sharing, were excluded from co-occurrence clustering. Entries here come from immuneACCESS through TCRdb and include only in-frame sequences with V and J called. Some clones fail to appear in such tables; in the studies checked, an unresolved V gene covers under half of the shortfall, and the cause of the remainder is unknown. The V and J calls and the clone size are those of that table, but D and trimming were determined from the DNA. For this sample the table gives more than 65,000 clones, of which roughly 86% were detected only once. The top ten constitute under 2.5% of the sample.

On this clone: Its cognate antigen has yet to be identified. It has no much larger one-base neighbor in the sample; base qualities were not kept.

For CDR1 and CDR2, the germline V gene (reference sequence) lists MNHNY and SVGAGI. Measured from the cysteine to the phenylalanine, the CDR3 is 13 residues long. Solely the CDR3 DNA is kept, with 39 bases framed from the first base. V gives up 7 bases and J gives up 4 bases, and the segment between their germline ends measures 13 bases. This sequence uses TRBV6-6 and TRBJ1-2, and perhaps TRBD1 as D gene, on 6 matching bases. The source material was PBMCs. The TCR sequence derives from a young man in good health and CMV-seronegative. The CDR3 amino acid sequence is: CASKQGRVYGYTF. The sequenced DNA: TGTGCCAGCAAGCAGGGGCGAGTCTATGGCTACACCTTC.